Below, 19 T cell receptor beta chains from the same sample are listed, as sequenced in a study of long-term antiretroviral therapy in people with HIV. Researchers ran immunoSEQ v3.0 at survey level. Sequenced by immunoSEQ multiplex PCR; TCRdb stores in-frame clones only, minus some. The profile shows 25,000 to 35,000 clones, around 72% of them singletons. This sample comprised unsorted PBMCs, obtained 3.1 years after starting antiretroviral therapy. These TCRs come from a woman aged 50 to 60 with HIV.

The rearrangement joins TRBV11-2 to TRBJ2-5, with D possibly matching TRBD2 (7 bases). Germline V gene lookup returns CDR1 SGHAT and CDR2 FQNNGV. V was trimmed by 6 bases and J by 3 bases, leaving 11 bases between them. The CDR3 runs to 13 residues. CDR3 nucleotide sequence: TGTGCCAGCAGGCCGGGGGGCAAAGAGACCCAGTACTTC. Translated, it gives CASRPGGKETQYF.

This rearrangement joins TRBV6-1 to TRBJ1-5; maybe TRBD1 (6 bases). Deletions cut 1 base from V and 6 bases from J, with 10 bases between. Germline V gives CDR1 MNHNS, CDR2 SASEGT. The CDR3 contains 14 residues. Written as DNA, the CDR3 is TGTGCCAGCAGTGAAGGGGCAGGGGTTCAGCCCCAGCATTTT. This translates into CASSEGAGVQPQHF.

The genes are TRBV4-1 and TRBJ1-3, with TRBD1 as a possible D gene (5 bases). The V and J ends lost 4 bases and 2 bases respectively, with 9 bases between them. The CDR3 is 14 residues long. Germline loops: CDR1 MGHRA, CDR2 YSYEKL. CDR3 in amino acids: CASSPGTTGNTIYF. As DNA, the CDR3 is TGCGCCAGCAGCCCTGGGACGACTGGAAACACCATATATTTT.

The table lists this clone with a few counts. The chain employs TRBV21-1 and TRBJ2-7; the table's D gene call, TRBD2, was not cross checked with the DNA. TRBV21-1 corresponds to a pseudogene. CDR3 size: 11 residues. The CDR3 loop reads CASTTSYEQYF. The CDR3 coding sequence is TGTGCCAGCACTACTTCCTACGAGCAGTACTTC.

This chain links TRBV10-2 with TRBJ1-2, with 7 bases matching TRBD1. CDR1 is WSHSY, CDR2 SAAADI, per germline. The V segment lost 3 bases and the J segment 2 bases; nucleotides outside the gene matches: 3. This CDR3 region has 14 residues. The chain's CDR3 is CASSEGGFNYGYTF. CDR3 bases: TGCGCCAGCAGTGAAGGGGGCTTCAACTATGGCTACACCTTC.

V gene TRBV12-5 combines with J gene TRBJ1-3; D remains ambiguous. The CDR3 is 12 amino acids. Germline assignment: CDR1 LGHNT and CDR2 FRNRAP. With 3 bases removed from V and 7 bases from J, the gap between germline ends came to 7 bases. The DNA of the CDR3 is TGTGCTAGTGGTTTTGAAGGGAACACCATATATTTT. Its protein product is CASGFEGNTIYF.

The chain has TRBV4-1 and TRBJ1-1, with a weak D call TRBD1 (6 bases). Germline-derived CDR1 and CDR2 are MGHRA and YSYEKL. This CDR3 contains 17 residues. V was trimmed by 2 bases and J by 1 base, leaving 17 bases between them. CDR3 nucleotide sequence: TGCGCCAGCAGCCAAAACGCCTTAAGGACAGCGAACACTGAAGCTTTCTTT. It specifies CASSQNALRTANTEAFF.

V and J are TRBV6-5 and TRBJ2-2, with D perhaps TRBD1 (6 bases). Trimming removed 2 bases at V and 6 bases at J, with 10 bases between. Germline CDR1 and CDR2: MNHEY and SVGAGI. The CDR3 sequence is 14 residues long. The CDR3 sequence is CASSYGTGSGELFF. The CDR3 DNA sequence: TGTGCCAGCAGTTACGGAACAGGGTCCGGGGAGCTGTTTTTT.

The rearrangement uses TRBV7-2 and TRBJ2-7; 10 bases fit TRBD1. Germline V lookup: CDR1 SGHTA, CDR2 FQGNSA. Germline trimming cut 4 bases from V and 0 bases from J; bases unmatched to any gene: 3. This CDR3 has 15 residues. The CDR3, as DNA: TGTGCCAGCAGCTCCAGGACAGGGGGCTCCTACGAGCAGTACTTC. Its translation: CASSSRTGGSYEQYF.

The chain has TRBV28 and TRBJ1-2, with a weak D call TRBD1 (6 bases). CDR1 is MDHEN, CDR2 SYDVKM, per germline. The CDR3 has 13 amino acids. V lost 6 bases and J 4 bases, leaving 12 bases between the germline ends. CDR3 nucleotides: TGTGCCAGCAGGAGACAGGATTCCTATGGCTACACCTTC. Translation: CASRRQDSYGYTF.

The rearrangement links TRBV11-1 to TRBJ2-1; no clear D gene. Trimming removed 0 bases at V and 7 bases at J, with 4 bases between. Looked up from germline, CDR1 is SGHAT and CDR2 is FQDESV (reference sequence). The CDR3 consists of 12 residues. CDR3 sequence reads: CASSLAGNEQFF. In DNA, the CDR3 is TGTGCCAGCAGCTTAGCGGGTAATGAGCAGTTCTTC.

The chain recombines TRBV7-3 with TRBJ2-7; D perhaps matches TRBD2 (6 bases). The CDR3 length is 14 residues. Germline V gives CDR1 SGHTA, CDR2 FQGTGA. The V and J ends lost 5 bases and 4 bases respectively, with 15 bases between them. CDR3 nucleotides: TGTGCCAGCAGCCCGGAAGCTGGAGGGTACGAGCAGTACTTC. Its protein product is CASSPEAGGYEQYF.

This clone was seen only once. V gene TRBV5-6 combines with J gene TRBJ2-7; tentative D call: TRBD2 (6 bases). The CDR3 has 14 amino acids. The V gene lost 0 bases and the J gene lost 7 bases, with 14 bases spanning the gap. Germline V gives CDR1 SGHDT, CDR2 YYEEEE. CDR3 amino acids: CASSLAAGAGEQYF. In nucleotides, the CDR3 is TGTGCCAGCAGCTTGGCCGCTGGCGCGGGAGAGCAGTACTTC. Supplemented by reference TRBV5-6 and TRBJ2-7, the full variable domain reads DAGVTQSPTHLIKTRGQQVTLRCSPKSGHDTVSWYQQALGQGPQFIFQYYEEEERQRGNFPDRFSGHQFPNYSSELNVNALLLGDSALYLCASSLAAGAGEQYFGPGTRLTVT.

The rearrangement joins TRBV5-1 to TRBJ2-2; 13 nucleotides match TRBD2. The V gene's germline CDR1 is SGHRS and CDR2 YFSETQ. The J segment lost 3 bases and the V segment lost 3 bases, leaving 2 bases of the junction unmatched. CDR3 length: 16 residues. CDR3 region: CASSSTSGGYTGELFF. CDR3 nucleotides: TGCGCCAGCAGCTCGACTAGCGGGGGGTACACCGGGGAGCTGTTTTTT.

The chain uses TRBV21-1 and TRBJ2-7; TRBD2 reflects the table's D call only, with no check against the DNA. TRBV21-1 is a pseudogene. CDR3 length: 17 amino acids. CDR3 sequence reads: CASSTTTLASSSYEQYV. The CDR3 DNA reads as TGTGCCAGCAGCACGACTACCCTAGCATCATCCTCCTACGAGCAGTACGTC.

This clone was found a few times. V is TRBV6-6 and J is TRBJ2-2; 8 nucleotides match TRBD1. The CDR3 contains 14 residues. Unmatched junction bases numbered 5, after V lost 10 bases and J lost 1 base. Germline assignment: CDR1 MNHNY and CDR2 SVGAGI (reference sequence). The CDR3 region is CATRTGKNTGELFF. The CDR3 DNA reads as TGTGCCACCAGGACAGGGAAGAACACCGGGGAGCTGTTTTTT.

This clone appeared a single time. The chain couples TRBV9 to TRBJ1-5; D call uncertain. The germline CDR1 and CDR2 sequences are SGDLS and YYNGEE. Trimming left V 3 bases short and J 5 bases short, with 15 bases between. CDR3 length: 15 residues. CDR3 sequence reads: CASSADGRWDQPQHF. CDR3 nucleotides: TGTGCCAGCAGCGCGGACGGCAGATGGGATCAGCCCCAGCATTTT.

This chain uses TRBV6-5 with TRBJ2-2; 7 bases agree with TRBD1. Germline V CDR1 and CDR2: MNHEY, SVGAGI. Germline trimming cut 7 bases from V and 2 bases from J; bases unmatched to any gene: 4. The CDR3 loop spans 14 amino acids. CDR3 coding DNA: TGTGCCAGCAACCGGGACAGCAACACCGGGGAGCTGTTTTTT. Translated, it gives CASNRDSNTGELFF.

The CDR3 loop is CASSATPVGELFF. The DNA for the CDR3 is TGTGCCAGCAGCGCGACCCCCGTAGGGGAGCTGTTTTTT. The rearrangement uses TRBV9 and TRBJ2-2; D is ambiguous. The germline gives CDR1 SGDLS, CDR2 YYNGEE. The CDR3 is made up of 13 amino acids. Trimming shortened V by 3 bases and J by 8 bases, and 11 bases separated the two germline ends.